The 21 T cell receptor beta chains below were found in one sample sequenced in a study of regulatory T cells in long-lasting Graves disease (dated by TCRdb to the early 2020s). The library was produced with multiplex PCR. The sample was run on an Illumina HiSeq 4000. iRepertoire HTBI primers and Arm-PCR amplification of CDR3 regions were used to construct TCR beta libraries. Using fastp trimming at Q25 and MiXCR clonotype assembly, TCRdb reanalyzed the public sequencing data and kept in-frame beta chains. All rows with the same CDR3 protein become a single entry with the most common DNA and genes. The sample profile shows 350,000 to 550,000 distinct CDR3 sequences; around 13% of them were found once. Roughly 15% of the sample lies in the top ten. According to the study, the label for this sample's time point signals: newly diagnosed GD, antithyroid drugs for less than 3 months. RNA was extracted from PBMCs in TRIzol for both TCR sequencing and RNA sequencing.

This sample was shared with a second study, whose subject was T cells in Graves' hyperthyroidism and ophthalmopathy.

Material: peripheral blood mononuclear cells (PBMCs), obtained at new diagnosis, from a patient treated with antithyroid drugs. The source of these receptors is a woman aged 50 to 60 with Graves disease. Donor details come from another sample of the same person, matched by shared clones.

In this sample, this clonotype turned up many times. The chain carries TRBV2 and TRBJ2-7; TRBD2 matches 8 bases. V lost 6 bases, J lost 3 bases, and 16 bases stayed unmatched. The germline V gene encodes CDR1 SNHLY and CDR2 FYNNEI. This CDR3 contains 17 residues. This CDR3 reads CASRVLAGPSLFYEQYF. In DNA form, the CDR3 reads TGTGCCAGCAGAGTCTTAGCGGGACCGTCTCTCTTCTACGAGCAGTACTTC.

The table lists this clonotype with many counts. This chain links TRBV2 with TRBJ1-4; 7 nucleotides agree with TRBD1. The germline V gene has CDR1 SNHLY and CDR2 FYNNEI. This CDR3 contains 14 residues. The V segment lost 8 bases and the J segment 4 bases; nucleotides outside the gene matches: 7. The CDR3: CASAQGTLNEKLFF. The CDR3 nucleotides are TGTGCCAGCGCACAGGGGACTCTTAATGAAAAACTGTTTTTT. The entire variable domain, with the rest obtained from reference TRBV2 and TRBJ1-4, is as follows: EPEVTQTPSHQVTQMGQEVILRCVPISNHLYFYWYRQILGQKVEFLVSFYNNEISEKSEIFDDQFSVERPDGSNFTLKIRSTKLEDSAMYFCASAQGTLNEKLFFGSGTQLSVL.

The chain has TRBV9 and TRBJ2-1, with a tentative D call TRBD1 (5 bases). The V gene's germline CDR1 is SGDLS and CDR2 YYNGEE. V was cut by 0 bases and J by 9 bases, with 13 bases left in between. There are 14 residues in the CDR3. The CDR3 loop is CASSVAQGSSEQFF. The CDR3 nucleotides read TGTGCCAGCAGCGTAGCGCAGGGTTCAAGTGAGCAGTTCTTC.

This clonotype was picked up many times. The chain is built from TRBV18 and TRBJ1-4, with D hard to call. Trimming pared 0 bases from V and 5 bases from J, leaving 10 bases between. From germline, CDR1 is KGHSH and CDR2 LQKENI. This CDR3 has 15 residues. The CDR3 reads CASSPPSSENEKLFF. CDR3 DNA: TGTGCCAGCTCACCACCGTCCTCCGAAAATGAAAAACTGTTTTTT.

The chain has TRBV6-1 and TRBJ2-1, with D possibly matching TRBD1 (6 bases). CDR1 and CDR2 from the germline V gene are MNHNS and SASEGT. V lost 7 bases to trimming and J lost 0 bases, with 13 bases between them. The length of the CDR3 is 15 residues. The CDR3 nucleotides are TGTGCCAGCACTGGACAGATTAGCTCCTACAATGAGCAGTTCTTC. This encodes CASTGQISSYNEQFF.

Of note for this clonotype: Because it lacks the conserved phenylalanine or tryptophan at the end, this CDR3 is likely a read error. The V call is TRBV5-1, the J call TRBJ2-5; TRBD1 matches at 10 bases. Germline trimming cut 4 bases from V and 2 bases from J; bases unmatched to any gene: 5. This CDR3 region has 15 residues. Germline values: CDR1 SGHRS, CDR2 YFSETQ. The CDR3 DNA reads as TGCGCCAGCAGCCGGGACAGGGGTACTCAAGAGACCCAGTACCTC. Its translation is CASSRDRGTQETQYL.

In DNA form, the CDR3 reads TGCAGCGTTGAAGCGGGAGCCTCCTACAATGAGCAGTTCTTC. As protein: CSVEAGASYNEQFF. V gene TRBV29-1 combines with J gene TRBJ2-1, with D possibly TRBD2 on 6 matching bases. Germline V gene lookup returns CDR1 SQVTM and CDR2 ANQGSEA. Between the trimmed V and J ends, which lost 1 base and 0 bases, there was a span of 7 bases. The CDR3 is made up of 14 amino acids.

This clonotype was seen a few times. This chain links TRBV19 with TRBJ2-1; 9 positions agree with TRBD2. Unmatched junction bases numbered 7, after V lost 5 bases and J lost 5 bases. CDR3 length equals 15 residues. From germline, CDR1 is LNHDA and CDR2 SQIVND (reference sequence). CDR3 residues: CASSPSGRIDNEQFF. In DNA, the CDR3 is TGTGCCAGTAGTCCGAGCGGGAGGATCGACAATGAGCAGTTCTTC. Looking up the rest from reference TRBV19 and TRBJ2-1 gives the full variable domain: DGGITQSPKYLFRKEGQNVTLSCEQNLNHDAMYWYRQDPGQGLRLIYYSQIVNDFQKGDIAEGYSVSREKKESFPLTVTSAQKNPTAFYLCASSPSGRIDNEQFFGPGTRLTVL.

This clonotype was detected a few times. V gene TRBV6-2 or TRBV6-3 combines with J gene TRBJ2-5; 10 bases fit TRBD2. Per germline, CDR1 MNHEY and CDR2 SVGEGT. V trimming: 4 bases; J trimming: 6 bases; junction bases outside the gene matches: 8. The CDR3 runs to 15 residues. CDR3 sequence: CASSSLAGAGQTQYF. CDR3 sequence (DNA): TGTGCCAGCAGTTCCCTAGCGGGAGCGGGCCAGACCCAGTACTTC.

This clonotype has a handful of counts. The rearrangement links TRBV18 to TRBJ2-2; D is unclear. In germline, CDR1 is KGHSH, CDR2 LQKENI. The V end was cut by 3 bases, the J end by 0 bases, with 14 bases between. The CDR3 consists of 17 residues. CDR3 protein: CASSPQDPIANTGELFF. Written as DNA, the CDR3 is TGTGCCAGCTCACCCCAGGACCCTATTGCGAACACCGGGGAGCTGTTTTTT. Based on the CDR3 plus reference TRBV18 and TRBJ2-2, the full variable domain is NAGVMQNPRHLVRRRGQEARLRCSPMKGHSHVYWYRQLPEEGLKFMVYLQKENIIDESGMPKERFSAEFPKEGPSILRIQQVVRGDSAAYFCASSPQDPIANTGELFFGEGSRLTVL.

CDR3 in DNA: TGTGCCTGGAGGAGGAGGGACAGGGGGTATGGCTACACCTTC. Translated: CAWRRRDRGYGYTF. The V call is TRBV30, the J call TRBJ1-2; TRBD1 agrees at 11 bases. CDR3 length: 14 residues. Looked up from germline, CDR1 is GTSNPN and CDR2 is SVGIG (reference sequence). Germline trimming cut 3 bases from V and 5 bases from J; bases unmatched to any gene: 5.

This clonotype was seen at least ten times. The chain has TRBV28 and TRBJ1-1; 12 bases map to TRBD1. Germline V gene sequence: CDR1 MDHEN, CDR2 SYDVKM. The CDR3 is 16 amino acids. V dropped 5 bases and J dropped 3; count of bases not matched to a gene: 7. The CDR3 region has the DNA TGTGCCAGCAGTCCGCTGGGACAGGGGGCCTACACTGAAGCTTTCTTT. This gives the protein CASSPLGQGAYTEAFF.

This clonotype has only a few counts. The CDR3 here is CASKTESNQPQHF. In nucleotides, the CDR3 is TGTGCCAGCAAAACAGAGAGCAATCAGCCCCAGCATTTT. The V call is TRBV28, the J call TRBJ1-5; no clear D. Between the trimmed V and J ends, which lost 7 bases and 1 base, there was a span of 8 bases. The CDR3 length is 13 residues. CDR1 MDHEN and CDR2 SYDVKM come from the germline V gene.

Note on this clonotype: One base away lies a much larger clone, so this may be a sequencing read error. This chain links TRBV6-1 with TRBJ1-1; no reliable D call. The CDR3 consists of 13 residues. Germline CDR1 and CDR2: MNHNS and SASEGT. CDR3 residues: CASRPNQNTGAFF. CDR3 in DNA: TGTGCCAGCAGGCCGAATCAGAACACTGGAGCTTTCTTT.

This clonotype was counted only a few times. Here the CDR3 omits its conserved ending phenylalanine or tryptophan, so a read error is the likely source. V is TRBV3-1 and J is TRBJ2-1; the match to TRBD2 covers 9 bases. This CDR3 spans 17 amino acids. Germline V CDR1 and CDR2: LGHDT, YNNKEL (reference sequence). V dropped 1 base and J dropped 7; count of bases not matched to a gene: 11. CDR3 bases: TGTGCCAGCAGCCAAGCCTTGACTAGCGGAGGGGGGAATGAGCAGTTCTCC. Translating it yields CASSQALTSGGGNEQFS.

This clonotype was recorded many times. The rearrangement links TRBV7-2 to TRBJ2-5; D remains ambiguous. This CDR3 region has 15 residues. V was cut by 2 bases and J by 1 base, with 11 bases left in between. CDR1 and CDR2 from the germline V gene are SGHTA and FQGNSA. CDR3 in amino acids: CASSLYAAFQETQYF. CDR3 bases: TGTGCCAGCAGCTTATACGCGGCCTTCCAAGAGACCCAGTACTTC.

This clonotype was counted ten times or more. The chain joins TRBV10-2 to TRBJ1-4; D is perhaps TRBD1 (6 bases). Germline-derived CDR1 and CDR2 are WSHSY and SAAADI. V dropped 0 bases and J dropped 7 bases, with 12 bases sitting between them. The CDR3 consists of 15 residues. This chain's CDR3 is CASSESSLTGEKLFF. CDR3 nucleotides: TGCGCCAGCAGTGAGTCATCCCTGACAGGTGAAAAACTGTTTTTT.

This clonotype was found a few times. The chain employs TRBV5-1 and TRBJ2-3, with TRBD1 matching 9 bases. This CDR3 has 16 residues. Germline lookup yields CDR1 SGHRS and CDR2 YFSETQ. J gave up 3 bases and V 0 bases, and 5 bases lay outside the gene matches. As DNA, the CDR3 is TGCGCCAGCAGCTTGGACACAGGGGGCAGGACAGATACGCAGTATTTT. Translated, it gives CASSLDTGGRTDTQYF. Full variable domain (remainder filled in from reference TRBV5-1 and TRBJ2-3): KAGVTQTPRYLIKTRGQQVTLSCSPISGHRSVSWYQQTPGQGLQFLFEYFSETQRNKGNFPGRFSGRQFSNSRSEMNVSTLELGDSALYLCASSLDTGGRTDTQYFGPGTRLTVL.

This clonotype came up many times. The chain links TRBV5-1 to TRBJ1-5; no clear D. Trimming pared 4 bases from V and 5 bases from J, leaving 13 bases between. This CDR3 has 14 residues. From germline, CDR1 is SGHRS and CDR2 YFSETQ. The CDR3 DNA follows: TGCGCCAGCAGCCACGGAGAAGCTGATCAGCCCCAGCATTTT. Its translation: CASSHGEADQPQHF.

As regards this clonotype: A much larger clone differs by one base, so this may be a read error. A read error is likely, as this CDR3 ends without the conserved phenylalanine or tryptophan. The rearrangement joins TRBV3-1 to TRBJ2-3; no reliable D call. The CDR3 contains 14 residues. V shed 6 bases and J shed 4 bases, with 14 bases lying between them. The V gene's germline CDR1 is LGHDT and CDR2 YNNKEL (reference sequence). CDR3 in DNA: TGTGCCAGCAGTCCCGGACGGCCCTCAGATACGCAGTATCTT. Protein sequence: CASSPGRPSDTQYL.

The J gene is TRBJ1-6, the V gene TRBV30; D unresolved. The CDR3 is made up of 16 amino acids. Germline assignment: CDR1 GTSNPN and CDR2 SVGIG (reference sequence). V lost 4 bases to trimming and J lost 5 bases, with 18 bases between them. The CDR3 DNA follows: TGTGCCTGGACCCTAAGGTGGCAGAATGATAATTCACCCCTCCACTTT. Its translation: CAWTLRWQNDNSPLHF.